This T cell receptor (beta chain) comes out of a study of Ad26.COV2.S vaccination and SARS-CoV-2 variants. The wider study: Intramuscular Ad26.COV2.S doses were given once or twice, 56 days apart. Findings and limits, study-wide: Spike-specific TCR breadth in vaccine recipients exceeded that seen in placebo recipients.

This table comes from immunoSEQ multiplex PCR, and its TCRdb copy is limited to in-frame clones, with some not included. The sample holds approximately 400,000 clones, 80% to 90% seen once. CDR1 is LNHDA and CDR2 is SQIVND in the germline V gene (reference sequence). CDR3 length: 14 amino acids. The V gene end was trimmed by 6 bases and the J gene end by 0 bases; junction bases not matched to a gene: 5. Treatment reported: some 19 received Ad26.COV2.S at low or high dose, single or two shots; 5 received placebo; per-sample allocation not given. The investigators took samples on day 63 after the first vaccine or placebo injection. SARS-CoV-2 spike from the Wuhan strain was encoded by the vaccine, an Ad26 vector. Details on this clone: Its antigen is not identified.

This receptor was obtained from a person between 18 and 65 years old who received the Ad26.COV2.S COVID-19 vaccine or a placebo. The sample here was peripheral blood, taken in a trial of Ad26.COV2.S vaccine versus placebo. The chain links TRBV19 to TRBJ2-7; 7 bases line up with TRBD2. DNA for the CDR3: TGTGCCAGTAGACTCGGGGGGAGCTCCTACGAGCAGTACTTC. Amino acids: CASRLGGSSYEQYF.